This T cell receptor beta chain was identified in a study of blood T cells in healthy people across ages. The extraction recovered at least 5 micrograms of total RNA per sample. This clonotype has more than one count but fewer than ten. This CDR3 has 16 residues. After removal of 5 bases from V and 9 bases from J, the junction contained 12 bases not matched to a gene. The authors ran a second PCR of roughly 6 to 12 cycles using a sample-barcoded 5' primer and a J-beta primer mix. Samples each returned at least 3 million CDR3-containing paired-end reads. TCRdb reprocessed the 5' RACE reads via MiXCR and lists one record per CDR3 protein. This table holds roughly 1,700,000 distinct CDR3 sequences, roughly 27% found once.

The sequenced sample was blood. This chain links TRBV12-3 or TRBV12-4 with TRBJ1-6; 8 bases align to TRBD1. The TCR originated in a woman aged 25 to 45 in good health. DNA of the CDR3: TGTGCCAGCAGTCTACAGTTTGGACAGGGAAGTTCACCCCTCCACTTT. Its translation is CASSLQFGQGSSPLHF.